This T cell receptor (beta chain) emerged from a study of blood T cells in healthy people across ages. Overall study: Per two T cells, template switching captured roughly one barcoded beta molecule.

Worth noting for this clonotype: Its antigen is not known.

CDR3 size: 15 residues. Trimming pared 3 bases from V and 0 bases from J, leaving 9 bases between. Germline lookup yields CDR1 SGHTA and CDR2 FQGTGA. Total RNA, at least 6 micrograms per sample, was extracted from PBMCs. Then a second PCR, running about 6 to 12 cycles, was carried out with a sample-barcoded 5' primer and a J-beta primer mix. MiXCR, applied by TCRdb to the 5' RACE reads, yields one record per CDR3 protein. Among hundreds of thousands of distinct CDR3 sequences listed, 43% were seen once. Notes on the study in general: Any conclusive comparison of naive versus antigen-experienced cells was prevented by using unsorted PBMCs.

The V and J genes are TRBV7-3 and TRBJ2-1; no clear D gene. The specimen sequenced was blood. The clonotype was recovered from an older woman in good health. The CDR3 DNA reads as TGTGCCAGCAGCTTGCAGGTGGGCTCCTACAATGAGCAGTTCTTC. This codes for CASSLQVGSYNEQFF.